This T cell receptor beta chain emerged from a study of T cell responses to AZD1222 COVID-19 vaccine. Study-wide results and caveats: Donor demographics were predominantly white British with a female majority; clonal diversity may be underestimated. Spike-specific TCR breadth and depth grew following two AZD1222 doses.

The repertoire was sequenced with immunoSEQ multiplex PCR; TCRdb's copy has only in-frame clones and lacks some. The sample lists about 270,000 clones, 90% to 95% seen once, with roughly 0.5% in the top ten. Germline assignment: CDR1 SNHLY and CDR2 FYNNEI. Between the trimmed V and J ends, which lost 1 base and 2 bases, there was a span of 13 bases. The CDR3 loop spans 16 amino acids. As concerns this clone: Antigen unknown.

The origin of this receptor is an adult who received the AZD1222 COVID-19 vaccine. This rearrangement joins TRBV2 to TRBJ2-3; D uncertain. The sequenced sample was peripheral blood, obtained 28 days after the second AZD1222 dose. CDR3: CASSEGTQRTTDTQYF. Here the CDR3 DNA reads TGTGCCAGCAGTGAAGGTACGCAGCGTACCACAGATACGCAGTATTTT. Full variable domain (rest looked up from reference TRBV2 and TRBJ2-3): EPEVTQTPSHQVTQMGQEVILRCVPISNHLYFYWYRQILGQKVEFLVSFYNNEISEKSEIFDDQFSVERPDGSNFTLKIRSTKLEDSAMYFCASSEGTQRTTDTQYFGPGTRLTVL.